The 5 T cell receptor beta chains below come from one sample, sequenced in a study of blood T cell repertoires in COVID-19. The repertoire was sequenced with immunoSEQ multiplex PCR; TCRdb's copy has only in-frame clones and lacks some. The sample has about 490,000 clones; 70% to 90% are singletons. Sequenced: peripheral blood. The receptor source for this set is a human donor in a cohort sampled during active COVID-19.

V usage is TRBV18 and J usage is TRBJ2-7; 7 bases match TRBD2. The trim removed 0 bases at V and 6 bases at J, leaving 5 bases unmatched. Looked up from germline, CDR1 is KGHSH and CDR2 is LQKENI. The CDR3 contains 14 residues. For the CDR3, the DNA is TGTGCCAGCTCACCACCGACGGGGGGTAGCGAGCAGTACTTC. Translated: CASSPPTGGSEQYF.

The chain combines TRBV5-4 with TRBJ2-1; TRBD2 matches at 13 bases. The CDR3 consists of 16 residues. Per germline, CDR1 SGHNT and CDR2 YYREEE (reference sequence). The V and J ends lost 4 bases and 5 bases, in that order; junction bases with no gene match: 6. The CDR3 region has the DNA TGTGCCAGCAGCGCCTCTACTAGCGGGAGGGACAATGAGCAGTTCTTC. It encodes CASSASTSGRDNEQFF.

The chain carries TRBV5-4 and TRBJ2-4; TRBD2 is a possible D gene (5 bases). The CDR3 runs to 16 residues. Per the germline V gene, CDR1 is SGHNT and CDR2 is YYREEE (reference sequence). Trimming shortened V by 3 bases and J by 1 base, and 14 bases separated the two germline ends. The CDR3 loop reads CASSSKRGNAKNIQYF. The CDR3, as DNA: TGTGCCAGCAGCTCCAAAAGAGGGAATGCCAAAAACATTCAGTACTTC. Full variable domain (missing parts from reference TRBV5-4 and TRBJ2-4): ETGVTQSPTHLIKTRGQQVTLRCSSQSGHNTVSWYQQALGQGPQFIFQYYREEENGRGNFPPRFSGLQFPNYSSELNVNALELDDSALYLCASSSKRGNAKNIQYFGAGTRLSVL.

The rearrangement uses TRBV11-2 and TRBJ2-1, with TRBD2 identical over 7 bases. Germline CDR1 is SGHAT and CDR2 is FQNNGV. This CDR3 region has 16 residues. V lost 3 bases and J lost 7; bases outside the gene matches: 12. The CDR3 coding sequence is TGTGCCAGCAGCTTCCGTAGGACTAGTGGGCTTAATGAGCAGTTCTTC. It codes for CASSFRRTSGLNEQFF.

The chain has TRBV3-1 (or the pseudogene TRBV3-2) and TRBJ1-3, with TRBD1 identical over 9 bases. J gave up 5 bases and V 0 bases, and 5 bases lay outside the gene matches. The CDR3 has 16 amino acids. Germline loops: CDR1 LGHDT, CDR2 YNNKEL (reference sequence). The CDR3: CASSQDFGQGRNTIYF. CDR3 nucleotide sequence: TGTGCCAGCAGCCAAGATTTTGGACAGGGGCGAAACACCATATATTTT.